The 15 T cell receptor beta chains below all came from one sample that was sequenced in a study of control samples from healthy donors and cancer patients. TCRdb's copy holds only in-frame clones and misses some; the assay was immunoSEQ multiplex PCR. The data hold 54,000 or so clones, with 90% to 95% observed a single time. The sequenced sample consisted of blood. These TCRs come from a man younger than 40 in good health.

This clone was counted once. The chain couples TRBV28 to TRBJ1-4; 9 bases agree with TRBD1. Germline V gene data show CDR1 as MDHEN and CDR2 as SYDVKM. The J segment lost 8 bases and the V segment lost 5 bases, leaving 9 bases of the junction unmatched. The CDR3 totals 15 residues. CDR3 loop: CASSVTGTGREKLFF. CDR3 nucleotides: TGTGCCAGCAGTGTTACCGGGACAGGGAGAGAAAAACTGTTTTTT.

The CDR3 loop is CASSDMDVWGGNTDTQYF. The DNA for the CDR3 is TGCGCCAGCAGTGATATGGATGTTTGGGGGGGAAACACAGATACGCAGTATTTT. This chain connects TRBV10-1 to TRBJ2-3; 7 bases match TRBD2. CDR1 and CDR2 (germline): WNHNN, SYGVQD (reference sequence). The CDR3 totals 18 residues. Germline trimming cut 3 bases from V and 2 bases from J; bases unmatched to any gene: 14.

This chain joins TRBV11-3 and TRBJ1-6, with no clear D. CDR3 length equals 12 residues. Trimming cost V 5 bases and J 9 bases, with 8 bases left between them. Germline assignment: CDR1 SGHNT and CDR2 YENEEA. The CDR3 is CASSVAGSPLHF. For the CDR3, the DNA is TGTGCCAGCAGCGTAGCCGGTTCACCCCTCCACTTT.

V usage is TRBV19 and J usage is TRBJ2-7, with 14 bases identical to TRBD2. The germline CDR1 and CDR2 sequences are LNHDA and SQIVND (reference sequence). With 7 bases clipped from V and 5 bases from J, the junction kept 4 bases outside the gene matches. This CDR3 region has 14 residues. For the CDR3, the DNA is TGTGCCAGTACCGGGACTAGCGGGAGCCACGAGCAGTACTTC. Protein sequence: CASTGTSGSHEQYF.

Only a few counts were recorded for this clone. V and J are TRBV27 and TRBJ2-1; D call uncertain. Germline V lookup: CDR1 MNHEY, CDR2 SMNVEV (reference sequence). This CDR3 is built from 14 residues. The V end was cut by 6 bases, the J end by 2 bases, with 11 bases between. DNA of the CDR3: TGTGCCAGCAGCCCTCAGATCGCCTACAATGAGCAGTTCTTC. Its translation is CASSPQIAYNEQFF.

V gene TRBV10-2 combines with J gene TRBJ2-7; 8 positions agree with TRBD1. This CDR3 region has 15 residues. The V segment lost 4 bases and the J segment 4 bases; nucleotides outside the gene matches: 9. Germline V gene data show CDR1 as WSHSY and CDR2 as SAAADI. CDR3: CASSVAGDRKYEQYF. CDR3 coding DNA: TGCGCCAGCAGTGTCGCCGGGGACAGGAAGTACGAGCAGTACTTC.

V is TRBV20-1 and J is TRBJ1-2; TRBD1 is a possible D gene (6 bases). V was shortened by 3 bases and J by 4 bases, with 12 bases between the two germline ends. Germline CDR1 DFQATT, CDR2 SNEGSKA (reference sequence). The CDR3 loop spans 13 amino acids. CDR3 amino acids: CSASTGSGYGYTF. The CDR3, as DNA: TGCAGTGCTAGTACAGGGTCGGGCTATGGCTACACCTTC.

V is TRBV12-3 or TRBV12-4 and J is TRBJ2-7; D is possibly TRBD1 (5 bases). V was trimmed by 6 bases and J by 5 bases, leaving 11 bases between them. The CDR3 has 12 amino acids. CDR3 sequence (DNA): TGTGCCAGCAGCCCCAGGGCCGACGAGCAGTACTTC. It encodes CASSPRADEQYF.

The CDR3 DNA reads TGTGCCAGCAGTTTTTCGGTAGCGGGAGGCTATGAGCAGTTCTTC. Translating it yields CASSFSVAGGYEQFF. The rearrangement joins TRBV28 to TRBJ2-1, with 10 nucleotides matching TRBD2. The length of the CDR3 is 15 residues. Germline lookup yields CDR1 MDHEN and CDR2 SYDVKM. V was clipped by 3 bases and J by 8 bases; unmatched bases: 7.

The chain joins TRBV15 to TRBJ1-4, with D tentatively TRBD1 (6 bases). The V end lost 0 bases, the J end lost 0 bases, and 17 bases lay between the germline ends. CDR1 and CDR2 from the germline V gene are LNHNV and YYDKDF (reference sequence). This CDR3 comprises 19 residues. In nucleotides, the CDR3 is TGTGCCACCAGCAGAGATCCAGGGGCTCGCGCGTCAACTAATGAAAAACTGTTTTTT. This translates into CATSRDPGARASTNEKLFF.

V gene TRBV20-1 combines with J gene TRBJ2-2; D perhaps matches TRBD2 (5 bases). The CDR3 is made up of 15 amino acids. The germline V and J ends were trimmed by 3 bases and 1 base, with 12 bases remaining between them. Germline lookup yields CDR1 DFQATT and CDR2 SNEGSKA (reference sequence). The DNA for the CDR3 is TGCAGTGCTAGTGCGGGTCAGTTGAACACCGGGGAGCTGTTTTTT. Protein product: CSASAGQLNTGELFF.

The chain has TRBV30 and TRBJ1-6, with TRBD1 matching over 7 bases. The germline V gene encodes CDR1 GTSNPN and CDR2 SVGIG (reference sequence). CDR3 size: 14 residues. The V segment lost 0 bases and the J segment 6 bases; nucleotides outside the gene matches: 2. The CDR3 coding sequence is TGTGCCTGGAGTGTAAGACAGGGTAATTCACCCCTCCACTTT. The encoded protein is CAWSVRQGNSPLHF.

The chain joins TRBV5-4 to TRBJ1-1, with 7 bases matching TRBD1. Germline CDR1 is SGHNT and CDR2 is YYREEE (reference sequence). The CDR3 consists of 15 residues. V shed 1 base and J 2 bases; nucleotides not matched to a gene: 5. This chain's CDR3 is CASSLKRGPNTEAFF. CDR3 DNA sequence: TGTGCCAGCAGCTTGAAAAGGGGGCCAAACACTGAAGCTTTCTTT.

This clone came up once. V usage is TRBV19 and J usage is TRBJ1-2, with 8 nucleotides matching TRBD1. The V gene's germline CDR1 is LNHDA and CDR2 SQIVND (reference sequence). V shed 5 bases and J 4 bases; nucleotides not matched to a gene: 3. The CDR3 consists of 13 residues. The CDR3 spells CASSPTGGYGYTF. DNA of the CDR3: TGTGCCAGTAGTCCTACAGGGGGCTATGGCTACACCTTC. The full variable domain, completed using reference TRBV19 and TRBJ1-2, is DGGITQSPKYLFRKEGQNVTLSCEQNLNHDAMYWYRQDPGQGLRLIYYSQIVNDFQKGDIAEGYSVSREKKESFPLTVTSAQKNPTAFYLCASSPTGGYGYTFGSGTRLTVV.

The V call is TRBV28, the J call TRBJ2-3; D uncertain. The CDR3 has 16 residues. Trimming stripped 5 bases from V and 0 bases from J, with 15 bases between. CDR1 is MDHEN, CDR2 SYDVKM, per germline. This chain's CDR3 is CASSHWKGSSTDTQYF. The DNA of the CDR3 is TGTGCCAGCAGTCATTGGAAGGGATCTAGCACAGATACGCAGTATTTT.